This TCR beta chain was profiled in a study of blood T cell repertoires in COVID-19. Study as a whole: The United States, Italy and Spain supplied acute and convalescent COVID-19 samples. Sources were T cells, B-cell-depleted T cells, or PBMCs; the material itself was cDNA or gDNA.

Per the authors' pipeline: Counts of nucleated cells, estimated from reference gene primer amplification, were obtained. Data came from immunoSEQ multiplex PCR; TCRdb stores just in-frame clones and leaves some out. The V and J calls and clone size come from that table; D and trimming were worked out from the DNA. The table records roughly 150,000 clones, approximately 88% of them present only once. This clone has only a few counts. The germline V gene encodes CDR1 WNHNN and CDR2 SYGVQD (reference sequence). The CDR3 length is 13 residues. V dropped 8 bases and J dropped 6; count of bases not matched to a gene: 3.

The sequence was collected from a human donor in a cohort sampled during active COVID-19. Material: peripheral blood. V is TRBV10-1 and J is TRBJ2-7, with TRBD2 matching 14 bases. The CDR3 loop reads CASGTSGSGEQYF. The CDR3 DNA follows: TGCGCCAGCGGGACTAGCGGGAGCGGCGAGCAGTACTTC.